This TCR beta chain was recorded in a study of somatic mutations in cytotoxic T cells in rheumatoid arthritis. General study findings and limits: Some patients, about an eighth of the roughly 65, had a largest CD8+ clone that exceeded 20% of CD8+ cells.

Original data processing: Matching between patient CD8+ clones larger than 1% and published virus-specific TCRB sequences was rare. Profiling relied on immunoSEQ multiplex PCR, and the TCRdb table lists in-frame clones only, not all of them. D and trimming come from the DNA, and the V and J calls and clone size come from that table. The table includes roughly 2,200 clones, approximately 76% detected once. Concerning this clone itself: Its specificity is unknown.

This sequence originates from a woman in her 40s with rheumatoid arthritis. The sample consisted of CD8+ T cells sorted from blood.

CDR3 in amino acids: CASSLGGLNNEQFF. The CDR3 DNA sequence: TGTGCCAGCAGCTTGGGAGGCCTGAACAATGAGCAGTTCTTC. This rearrangement joins TRBV5-4 to TRBJ2-1; D is unclear. The CDR3 is 14 amino acids. Trimming left V 0 bases short and J 5 bases short, with 9 bases between. The V gene's germline CDR1 is SGHNT and CDR2 YYREEE (reference sequence).